This T cell receptor beta chain was identified in a study of cytomegalovirus exposure and HLA in healthy donors. Study conclusions and caveats: The authors enumerated over 150 TCR beta chains as linked to cytomegalovirus. Per published accounts, TCR beta sequences correctly predicted the HLA-A and HLA-B alleles of most subjects. In a later analysis, TCR association rates varied by HLA locus: DRB1 most, HLA-C fewest.

With 60 Vbeta and 13 Jbeta primers, the PCR was carried out. How the authors handled the data: It was a later analysis that counted 79 million or so unique TCR beta chains, of which 8.5 million to 12 million were shared. Produced via immunoSEQ multiplex PCR; TCRdb's table is partial and in-frame only. V and J calls and clone size are those listed in that table; D and trimming were worked out from the DNA. The sample lists around 230,000 clones, 60% to 80% seen once, with approximately 1.8% in the top ten. The V and J ends lost 4 bases and 4 bases respectively, with 8 bases between them. The germline V gene has CDR1 SGHTA and CDR2 FQGTGA. The CDR3 has 14 amino acids. On this clone itself: Its target is unknown.

Sequenced input: PBMCs. The chain combines TRBV7-3 with TRBJ2-6; no clear D gene. This receptor was taken from a male donor in good health and CMV-seronegative. CDR3: CASSYTEGANVLTF. In DNA form, the CDR3 reads TGTGCCAGCAGCTATACAGAGGGGGCCAACGTCCTGACTTTC.